The 27 T cell receptor beta chains in this list originate from one sample, sequenced in a study of blood T cell repertoires in COVID-19. TCRdb's copy holds only in-frame clones and misses some; the assay was immunoSEQ multiplex PCR. The sample lists fewer than 40,000 clones, over 75% occurring once. Material for sequencing was peripheral blood. The receptor source for this set is a man aged 60 to 75 with acute or convalescent COVID-19.

The chain employs TRBV3-1 (or the pseudogene TRBV3-2) and TRBJ2-7; TRBD2 aligns across 11 bases. Germline CDR1 and CDR2: LGHDT and YNNKEL (reference sequence). With V trimmed by 0 bases and J by 6 bases, 16 bases remained unmatched. This CDR3 has 19 residues. CDR3 nucleotide sequence: TGTGCCAGCAGCCAAGATCTAGGGTATTCACTAGCGGGAGCAAGCGAGCAGTACTTC. Amino acids: CASSQDLGYSLAGASEQYF.

V gene TRBV28 combines with J gene TRBJ1-1; D ambiguous. The V end lost 3 bases, the J end lost 10 bases, and 9 bases lay between the germline ends. CDR3 length: 11 amino acids. Germline V gene sequence: CDR1 MDHEN, CDR2 SYDVKM. The DNA for the CDR3 is TGTGCCAGCAGTTTTCTCGAGGGAGCTTTCTTT. Its translation is CASSFLEGAFF.

The chain couples TRBV28 to TRBJ2-3; 10 bases agree with TRBD2. Germline assignment: CDR1 MDHEN and CDR2 SYDVKM. The CDR3 totals 16 residues. The trim removed 5 bases at V and 3 bases at J, leaving 8 bases unmatched. The CDR3 nucleotides are TGTGCCAGCAGTGAAAGCGGGAGGGCCAGTACAGATACGCAGTATTTT. It translates to CASSESGRASTDTQYF.

The rearrangement links TRBV10-3 to TRBJ2-1; D perhaps matches TRBD1 (9 bases). V was pared by 4 bases and J by 1 base, with 29 bases between. Germline-derived CDR1 and CDR2 are ENHRY and SYGVKD. CDR3 size: 21 residues. DNA of the CDR3: TGTGCCATCAGTGCCCCCGGGACAGGGCTTCTAGCGGGTAGGTCCTACAATGAGCAGTTCTTC. Translated: CAISAPGTGLLAGRSYNEQFF.

The V call is TRBV4-1, the J call TRBJ2-2, with 11 bases that match TRBD2. Germline-derived CDR1 and CDR2 are MGHRA and YSYEKL. This CDR3 has 17 amino acids. J was trimmed by 7 bases and V by 4 bases; bases with no gene match: 11. The CDR3 here is CASSPLTSGSSSGELFF. The CDR3 DNA follows: TGCGCCAGCAGCCCCTTAACTAGCGGGAGCTCGAGCGGGGAGCTGTTTTTT.

The chain has TRBV5-1 and TRBJ1-4; 8 nucleotides agree with TRBD1. The CDR3 loop spans 14 amino acids. With V trimmed by 3 bases and J by 7 bases, 5 bases remained unmatched. Germline CDR1 and CDR2: SGHRS and YFSETQ. CDR3 loop: CASSSGQGGEKLFF. The CDR3 region has the DNA TGCGCCAGCAGCTCCGGACAGGGAGGTGAAAAACTGTTTTTT.

This clone has only a few counts. The chain couples TRBV4-3 to TRBJ2-1, with D hard to call. Per germline, CDR1 LGHNA and CDR2 YSLEER. This CDR3 contains 14 residues. Trimming cost V 0 bases and J 6 bases, with 9 bases left between them. Here the CDR3 reads CASSQDGQTNEQFF. The CDR3 nucleotides read TGCGCCAGCAGCCAAGATGGGCAGACCAATGAGCAGTTCTTC.

V usage is TRBV21-1 and J usage is TRBJ2-2; TRBD2 is the table's D call, not checked against the DNA. TRBV21-1 is a known pseudogene. This CDR3 spans 16 amino acids. For the CDR3, the DNA is TGTGCCAGCAGCAACAGACTAGCGGGAGGGCCCGGGGAGCTGTTTTTT. It codes for CASSNRLAGGPGELFF.

Only one count was recorded for this clone. This rearrangement joins TRBV24-1 to TRBJ2-5; no clear D. CDR3 length: 13 residues. V shed 4 bases and J shed 2 bases, with 7 bases lying between them. Germline CDR1 reads KGHDR; CDR2 reads SFDVKD. This CDR3 reads CATSELTQETQYF. The CDR3 DNA reads as TGTGCCACCAGTGAGCTGACTCAAGAGACCCAGTACTTC.

The chain joins TRBV5-1 to TRBJ2-7, with 12 positions matching TRBD2. The germline V gene has CDR1 SGHRS and CDR2 YFSETQ. There are 14 residues in the CDR3. After removal of 5 bases from V and 2 bases from J, the junction contained 2 bases not matched to a gene. DNA of the CDR3: TGCGCCAGCAGTCTAGCGGGAGGGGCCTACGAGCAGTACTTC. Residues: CASSLAGGAYEQYF.

This rearrangement joins TRBV10-1 to TRBJ2-1, with 8 positions matching TRBD2. J was trimmed by 6 bases and V by 6 bases; bases with no gene match: 10. CDR3 length equals 15 residues. The germline CDR1 and CDR2 sequences are WNHNN and SYGVQD (reference sequence). CDR3 nucleotide sequence: TGCGCCAGCAGCCTCGGGAGGGCCGAATTCAATGAGCAGTTCTTC. Residues: CASSLGRAEFNEQFF.

V gene TRBV9 combines with J gene TRBJ2-5, with D tentatively TRBD2 (6 bases). Looked up from germline, CDR1 is SGDLS and CDR2 is YYNGEE. This CDR3 comprises 15 residues. V gave up 6 bases and J gave up 5 bases, with 20 bases separating them. DNA of the CDR3: TGTGCCAGCAACCAGGACTATTCGGTAACGGAGACCCAGTACTTC. Translated: CASNQDYSVTETQYF.

The genes are TRBV4-2 and TRBJ2-5; 11 bases agree with TRBD2. J gave up 5 bases and V 4 bases, and 3 bases lay outside the gene matches. The CDR3 runs to 14 residues. Germline V gives CDR1 LGHNA, CDR2 YNFKEQ. CDR3 loop: CASSRGLAAETQYF. CDR3 DNA: TGTGCCAGCAGCCGGGGACTAGCGGCGGAGACCCAGTACTTC.

The chain recombines TRBV6-2 or TRBV6-3 with TRBJ2-7, with TRBD1 identical over 7 bases. Germline V CDR1 and CDR2: MNHEY, SVGEGT. The CDR3 runs to 13 residues. J was trimmed by 5 bases and V by 2 bases; bases with no gene match: 3. The CDR3 loop is CASSYRGRHEQYF. The CDR3 coding sequence is TGTGCCAGCAGTTACAGGGGGCGCCACGAGCAGTACTTC.

This clone was counted a single time. The CDR3 DNA is TGTGCCAGCAGCTCGTCAGCCGGGACTACCGCCTCCGGGGAGCTGTTTTTT. Protein sequence: CASSSSAGTTASGELFF. The rearrangement links TRBV4-2 to TRBJ2-2; 7 bases fit TRBD2. Trimming cost V 5 bases and J 6 bases; bases outside gene matches: 15. Germline CDR1 reads LGHNA; CDR2 reads YNFKEQ. The CDR3 loop spans 17 amino acids.

CDR3 loop: CASSGLRGDYTF. The CDR3, as DNA: TGTGCCAGCAGCGGTTTACGGGGTGACTACACCTTC. The J gene is TRBJ1-2, the V gene TRBV28; D is undetermined. CDR3 size: 12 residues. Germline CDR1 is MDHEN and CDR2 is SYDVKM. Deletions cut 6 bases from V and 10 bases from J, with 15 bases between.

The V and J genes are TRBV7-8 and TRBJ1-6; 9 bases fit TRBD1. Germline V gene sequence: CDR1 SGHVS, CDR2 FQNEAQ. The CDR3 is made up of 15 amino acids. Losses at the gene ends were 4 bases for V and 10 bases for J; bases not matched to a gene: 8. The CDR3, as DNA: TGTGCCAGCAGCTCCCCGGACAGGGGAAACTCACCCCTCCACTTT. It is translated as CASSSPDRGNSPLHF.

This chain joins TRBV6-4 and TRBJ2-2; TRBD2 matches 9 bases. The V and J ends lost 0 bases and 1 base, in that order; junction bases with no gene match: 0. CDR1 and CDR2 from the germline V gene are MRHNA and SNTAGT. This CDR3 spans 16 amino acids. The CDR3: CASSDSTSGNTGELFF. The CDR3 bases are TGTGCCAGCAGTGACTCGACTAGCGGGAACACCGGGGAGCTGTTTTTT.

The CDR3 coding sequence is TGTGCCAGCAGCCAGCGGGAGAACCATGAGCAGTTCTTC. This sequence encodes CASSQRENHEQFF. The chain employs TRBV6-4 and TRBJ2-1; 8 positions agree with TRBD2. This CDR3 region has 13 residues. J gave up 8 bases and V 6 bases, and 6 bases lay outside the gene matches. Germline lookup yields CDR1 MRHNA and CDR2 SNTAGT.

The CDR3 loop reads CASSISPTSGSSYEQYF. CDR3 nucleotides: TGTGCCAGTAGTATCTCCCCGACTAGCGGGAGCTCCTACGAGCAGTACTTC. The chain employs TRBV19 and TRBJ2-7, with 12 bases fitting TRBD2. With 3 bases clipped from V and 0 bases from J, the junction kept 6 bases outside the gene matches. Germline V gene lookup returns CDR1 LNHDA and CDR2 SQIVND (reference sequence). The CDR3 is 17 residues long.

This chain links TRBV5-5 with TRBJ1-5, with D maybe TRBD1 (5 bases). V was pared by 0 bases and J by 4 bases, with 17 bases between. Germline V lookup: CDR1 SGHKS, CDR2 YYEKEE (reference sequence). The CDR3 sequence is 17 residues long. CDR3 nucleotide sequence: TGTGCCAGCAGCTTGGCCGTGGCTGGACAATCGAATCAGCCCCAGCATTTT. Residues: CASSLAVAGQSNQPQHF.

The rearrangement links TRBV9 to TRBJ2-7; perhaps TRBD1 as D (6 bases). The CDR3 is 13 residues long. Trimming took off 0 bases at V and 6 bases at J, with 10 bases between the two ends. Germline CDR1 SGDLS, CDR2 YYNGEE. The CDR3 sequence: CASSVARGGEQYF. CDR3 in DNA: TGTGCCAGCAGCGTAGCTCGAGGGGGCGAGCAGTACTTC.

The chain uses TRBV7-8 and TRBJ2-7; 10 nucleotides align to TRBD1. The length of the CDR3 is 14 residues. The germline gives CDR1 SGHVS, CDR2 FQNEAQ. V shed 3 bases, J shed 6 bases, and the junction held 5 bases outside the gene matches. The CDR3 is CASSFGTGVGEQYF. Here the CDR3 DNA reads TGTGCCAGCAGCTTCGGGACAGGGGTTGGCGAGCAGTACTTC.

In this sample, this clone turned up once. The chain employs TRBV7-9 and TRBJ2-1, with 11 bases fitting TRBD2. The CDR3 contains 16 residues. Germline trimming cut 5 bases from V and 4 bases from J; bases unmatched to any gene: 7. Germline CDR1 is SEHNR and CDR2 is FQNEAQ (reference sequence). Here the CDR3 DNA reads TGTGCCAGCAGCCCGGGACTAGCGGTTAGATACAATGAGCAGTTCTTC. It translates to CASSPGLAVRYNEQFF.

The J gene is TRBJ1-4, the V gene TRBV6-6, with D possibly matching TRBD1 (5 bases). The CDR3 runs 15 residues. V lost 2 bases, J lost 7 bases, and 14 bases lay in between. Germline assignment: CDR1 MNHNY and CDR2 SVGAGI (reference sequence). The CDR3 coding sequence is TGTGCCAGCAGTTACGGGGGGACGAGGAGTGAAAAACTGTTTTTT. This gives the protein CASSYGGTRSEKLFF.

The chain links TRBV5-1 to TRBJ1-1; D may be TRBD1 (6 bases). Trimming removed 4 bases from V and 1 base from J, with 17 bases in between. This CDR3 has 16 amino acids. Germline CDR1 SGHRS, CDR2 YFSETQ. CDR3 sequence (DNA): TGCGCCAGCAGCAGGGGGACGGATCCTCCGAACACTGAAGCTTTCTTT. Its translation: CASSRGTDPPNTEAFF.

The chain is built from TRBV11-2 and TRBJ2-7; D is perhaps TRBD2 (7 bases). The germline CDR1 and CDR2 sequences are SGHAT and FQNNGV. V lost 5 bases to trimming and J lost 7 bases, with 21 bases between them. The length of the CDR3 is 15 residues. For the CDR3, the DNA is TGTGCCAGCAGCCCGGGCGGGGGCCCACAGCGGGAGCAGTACTTC. It translates to CASSPGGGPQREQYF.